Presented here are 10 T cell receptor beta chains from one specimen sequenced in a study of T cells expressing NK-cell markers. For each CDR3 protein, TCRdb gives one entry from its re-call of the 5' RACE reads, without DNA. There are about half a million distinct CDR3 sequences in the sample, with 1.4% held by the top ten. The sample was blood T cells: a sorted CD56 or NKG2C T cell subset, CD4+ or CD8+ T cells, or bulk PBMC T cells (not recorded which). The receptor source for this set is a woman between 50 and 59 years old in good health.

The chain uses TRBV24-1 and TRBJ2-5; TCRdb proposes TRBD1, but this gene call is untestable without DNA. The germline V gene encodes CDR1 KGHDR and CDR2 SFDVKD. This CDR3 comprises 14 residues. The CDR3: CATSDPRGQETQYF.

The chain employs TRBV5-1 and TRBJ2-5; TCRdb names TRBD2, which stays unverified in the absence of DNA. Germline V gene data show CDR1 as SGHRS and CDR2 as YFSETQ. The CDR3 has 15 residues. The CDR3 sequence: CASSLETSGGETQYF. The entire variable domain, with the rest obtained from reference TRBV5-1 and TRBJ2-5, is as follows: KAGVTQTPRYLIKTRGQQVTLSCSPISGHRSVSWYQQTPGQGLQFLFEYFSETQRNKGNFPGRFSGRQFSNSRSEMNVSTLELGDSALYLCASSLETSGGETQYFGPGTRLLVL.

The rearrangement links TRBV7-9 to TRBJ1-2. CDR1 is SEHNR, CDR2 FQNEAQ, per germline (reference sequence). The CDR3 covers 15 residues. This chain's CDR3 is CASSLALGSSYGYTF.

The genes are TRBV12-3 or TRBV12-4 and TRBJ2-2; TCRdb outputs TRBD2, but without DNA this stays unchecked. The CDR3 spans 18 residues. CDR3 in amino acids: CASSYASSFVEGAGELFF.

The gene calls are TRBV6-5 and TRBJ2-7; TCRdb lists TRBD2, though no DNA is available to test this call. CDR3 length equals 16 residues. Germline assignment: CDR1 MNHEY and CDR2 SVGAGI. The chain's CDR3 is CASSYRLAGGSHEQYF.

The rearrangement links TRBV10-3 to TRBJ1-3; TCRdb's assignment of TRBD1 cannot be checked, as there is no DNA. The CDR3 loop spans 13 amino acids. Germline V gives CDR1 ENHRY, CDR2 SYGVKD. The chain's CDR3 is CAIREGTGNTIYF.

The chain couples TRBV18 to TRBJ2-1. This CDR3 contains 13 residues. Germline V CDR1 and CDR2: KGHSH, LQKENI. The CDR3 loop is CASSPPTGGEQFF.

CDR3 loop: CASSKEGPGSPGANVLTF. V gene TRBV12-3 or TRBV12-4 combines with J gene TRBJ2-6; without DNA, the TCRdb call of TRBD2 cannot be checked. The CDR3 covers 18 residues.

The chain couples TRBV12-3 or TRBV12-4 to TRBJ1-5; TCRdb designates TRBD1, a call that cannot be tested without DNA. This CDR3 has 15 residues. This CDR3 is CASRPGTAAGQPQHF.

The chain employs TRBV5-1 and TRBJ1-2. CDR3 length: 15 residues. Germline V gene data show CDR1 as SGHRS and CDR2 as YFSETQ. This CDR3 reads CASSLVTPRNNGYTF.